What follows are 18 T cell receptor beta chains derived from one specimen sequenced in a study of T cell repertoires in ileal Crohn's disease. The repertoire was sequenced with immunoSEQ multiplex PCR; TCRdb's copy has only in-frame clones and lacks some. The repertoire includes fewer than 8,000 clones, approximately 75% of them detected once, and roughly a tenth sits in the top ten. Sequences were obtained from ileal tissue. These TCRs come from an adult with Crohn's disease.

This clone appeared once. The V gene is TRBV9, the J gene TRBJ2-7; 12 positions match TRBD2. Germline CDR1 SGDLS, CDR2 YYNGEE. Trimming at V came to 4 bases and at J to 4 bases, leaving 3 bases not matched to a gene. The CDR3 is made up of 14 amino acids. The chain's CDR3 is CASSPGTSGYEQYF. The DNA of the CDR3 is TGTGCCAGCAGCCCAGGGACTAGCGGGTACGAGCAGTACTTC.

The chain is built from TRBV4-1 and TRBJ2-2; TRBD2 is a possible D gene (6 bases). Deletions cut 2 bases from V and 2 bases from J, with 12 bases between. CDR1 is MGHRA and CDR2 is YSYEKL in the germline V gene. The CDR3 consists of 16 residues. CDR3 loop: CASSQITGLNTGELFF. The CDR3 DNA sequence: TGCGCCAGCAGCCAAATCACAGGACTAAACACCGGGGAGCTGTTTTTT.

The chain has TRBV29-1 and TRBJ1-1, with TRBD1 identical over 8 bases. The ends lost 7 bases at V and 7 bases at J; junction bases unmatched: 5. Germline CDR1 reads SQVTM; CDR2 reads ANQGSEA. The CDR3 runs to 11 residues. Here the CDR3 reads CSAAQGDEAFF. The CDR3 DNA sequence: TGCAGCGCTGCACAGGGGGATGAAGCTTTCTTT. Full variable domain (remainder filled in from reference TRBV29-1 and TRBJ1-1): SAVISQKPSRDICQRGTSLTIQCQVDSQVTMMFWYRQQPGQSLTLIATANQGSEATYESGFVIDKFPISRPNLTFSTLTVSNMSPEDSSIYLCSAAQGDEAFFGQGTRLTVV.

The chain employs TRBV19 and TRBJ2-5; D uncertain. The CDR3 length is 13 residues. CDR1 LNHDA and CDR2 SQIVND come from the germline V gene (reference sequence). Trimming removed 7 bases from V and 0 bases from J, with 9 bases in between. The CDR3: CASKNKYQETQYF. The CDR3 coding sequence is TGTGCCAGTAAGAACAAGTACCAAGAGACCCAGTACTTC. Based on the CDR3 plus reference TRBV19 and TRBJ2-5, the full variable domain is DGGITQSPKYLFRKEGQNVTLSCEQNLNHDAMYWYRQDPGQGLRLIYYSQIVNDFQKGDIAEGYSVSREKKESFPLTVTSAQKNPTAFYLCASKNKYQETQYFGPGTRLLVL.

This rearrangement joins TRBV6-1 to TRBJ2-7; D may be TRBD2 (6 bases). V shed 2 bases and J shed 3 bases, with 11 bases lying between them. CDR3 size: 14 residues. The germline V gene encodes CDR1 MNHNS and CDR2 SASEGT. In DNA form, the CDR3 reads TGTGCCAGCAGTGAATGGAGGGGATTCTACGAGCAGTACTTC. It is translated as CASSEWRGFYEQYF.

The chain has TRBV6-5 and TRBJ1-3, with D unresolved. Deletions cut 6 bases from V and 0 bases from J, with 9 bases between. The germline V gene encodes CDR1 MNHEY and CDR2 SVGAGI. The CDR3 has 14 residues. Here the CDR3 reads CASSSGFSGNTIYF. CDR3 coding DNA: TGTGCCAGCAGCTCCGGGTTCTCTGGAAACACCATATATTTT.

The V and J genes are TRBV27 and TRBJ2-1; D unresolved. The germline V gene encodes CDR1 MNHEY and CDR2 SMNVEV (reference sequence). V lost 1 base to trimming and J lost 4 bases, with 8 bases between them. This CDR3 region has 14 residues. The CDR3 region is CASSLLSRYNEQFF. DNA of the CDR3: TGTGCCAGCAGTTTATTGAGCAGGTACAATGAGCAGTTCTTC.

The chain joins TRBV28 to TRBJ1-1, with D possibly TRBD1 on 5 matching bases. There are 17 residues in the CDR3. Germline V gene data show CDR1 as MDHEN and CDR2 as SYDVKM. V gave up 3 bases and J gave up 4 bases, with 21 bases separating them. Here the CDR3 DNA reads TGTGCCAGCAGTTTGGCGGGGCTACTATCCCAATTCACTGAAGCTTTCTTT. Its translation is CASSLAGLLSQFTEAFF.

The chain has TRBV5-4 and TRBJ1-5, with 9 nucleotides matching TRBD1. V gave up 2 bases and J gave up 1 base; unmatched junction bases: 13. The CDR3 contains 19 residues. CDR1 is SGHNT, CDR2 YYREEE, per germline (reference sequence). CDR3 DNA sequence: TGTGCCAGCAGCTTTCCGGGACAGGGAAACAAATCGAGCAATCAGCCCCAGCATTTT. Protein product: CASSFPGQGNKSSNQPQHF.

As for this clone: At one end, the junction sequence differs from germline, possibly due to a read error. The chain combines TRBV7-6 with TRBJ2-5; D perhaps matches TRBD1 (6 bases). CDR3 size: 15 residues. Germline assignment: CDR1 SGHVS and CDR2 FNYEAQ. For the CDR3, the DNA is TGTGCCAGCACCTTACAGGGTAACGGGCAAGAGACCCAGTACTTC. As protein: CASTLQGNGQETQYF.

The chain carries TRBV2 and TRBJ2-3, with a weak D call TRBD1 (6 bases). V lost 6 bases and J 6 bases, leaving 22 bases between the germline ends. The CDR3 length is 16 residues. Germline V gene lookup returns CDR1 SNHLY and CDR2 FYNNEI. CDR3 sequence reads: CASRARAALRGDTQYF. The CDR3, as DNA: TGTGCCAGCAGAGCCCGGGCGGCACTAAGGGGGGATACGCAGTATTTT.

The chain has TRBV6-5 and TRBJ1-2; no clear D. Looked up from germline, CDR1 is MNHEY and CDR2 is SVGAGI. Trimming shortened V by 5 bases and J by 8 bases, and 12 bases separated the two germline ends. The CDR3 extends over 12 amino acids. CDR3 loop: CASSASGKGYTF. In DNA, the CDR3 is TGTGCCAGCAGTGCCTCGGGAAAAGGCTACACCTTC.

The rearrangement joins TRBV2 to TRBJ2-1; 12 bases map to TRBD2. Germline V CDR1 and CDR2: SNHLY, FYNNEI. The V and J ends lost 6 bases and 0 bases, in that order; junction bases with no gene match: 3. This CDR3 region has 16 residues. CDR3 amino acids: CASRKTSGSSYNEQFF. CDR3 sequence (DNA): TGTGCCAGCAGGAAGACTAGCGGGAGCTCCTACAATGAGCAGTTCTTC.

This clone turned up a few times. The gene calls are TRBV6-6 and TRBJ2-7, with 7 bases identical to TRBD2. The CDR3 covers 11 residues. CDR1 is MNHNY and CDR2 is SVGAGI in the germline V gene (reference sequence). V was pared by 10 bases and J by 4 bases, with 4 bases of the junction left unmatched. CDR3 residues: CATKRGYEQYF. The CDR3 nucleotides are TGTGCCACAAAGCGGGGTTACGAGCAGTACTTC.

The chain joins TRBV6-1 to TRBJ1-1; 7 bases are shared with TRBD1. Germline lookup yields CDR1 MNHNS and CDR2 SASEGT. The CDR3 runs 14 residues. The J segment lost 4 bases and the V segment lost 5 bases, leaving 7 bases of the junction unmatched. The CDR3 spells CASSRTGRGTEAFF. In DNA form, the CDR3 reads TGTGCCAGCAGTCGGACAGGAAGGGGCACTGAAGCTTTCTTT.

This clone turned up a few times. This chain connects TRBV7-2 to TRBJ2-5; D perhaps matches TRBD2 (5 bases). Germline assignment: CDR1 SGHTA and CDR2 FQGNSA. The germline V and J ends were trimmed by 3 bases and 0 bases, with 17 bases remaining between them. This CDR3 region has 17 residues. The CDR3 DNA reads as TGTGCCAGCAGCTTCCTTTTTAGCGCCCCGTACCAAGAGACCCAGTACTTC. This encodes CASSFLFSAPYQETQYF.

This clone was counted once. This chain uses TRBV5-1 with TRBJ2-2, with unresolved D. Germline-derived CDR1 and CDR2 are SGHRS and YFSETQ. The ends were cut back, 0 bases at V and 1 base at J, with 7 bases in the middle. The CDR3 length is 15 residues. CDR3 sequence reads: CASSLGAGNTGELFF. DNA for the CDR3: TGCGCCAGCAGCTTGGGGGCAGGGAACACCGGGGAGCTGTTTTTT.

This clone has just one count. The rearrangement links TRBV5-1 to TRBJ2-1; no clear D gene. Looked up from germline, CDR1 is SGHRS and CDR2 is YFSETQ. V lost 0 bases, J lost 6 bases, and 7 bases lay in between. The CDR3 spans 13 residues. CDR3 protein: CASSLAAGNEQFF. The CDR3 nucleotides are TGCGCCAGCAGCTTGGCGGCAGGCAATGAGCAGTTCTTC.